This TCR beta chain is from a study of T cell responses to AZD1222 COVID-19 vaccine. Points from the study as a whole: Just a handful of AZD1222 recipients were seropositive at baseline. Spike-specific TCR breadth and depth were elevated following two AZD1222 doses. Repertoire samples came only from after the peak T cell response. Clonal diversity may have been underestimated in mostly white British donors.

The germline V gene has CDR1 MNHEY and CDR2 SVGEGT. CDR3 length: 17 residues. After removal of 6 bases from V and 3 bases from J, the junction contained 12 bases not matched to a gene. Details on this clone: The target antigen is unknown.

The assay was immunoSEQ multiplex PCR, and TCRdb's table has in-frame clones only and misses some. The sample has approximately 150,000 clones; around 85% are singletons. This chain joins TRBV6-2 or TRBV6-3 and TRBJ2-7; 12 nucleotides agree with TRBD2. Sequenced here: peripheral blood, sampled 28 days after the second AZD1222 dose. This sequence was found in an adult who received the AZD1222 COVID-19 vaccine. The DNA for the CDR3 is TGTGCCAGCAGCCAAGCGACTAGCGGGGGCCCACGCTACGAGCAGTACTTC. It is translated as CASSQATSGGPRYEQYF.